The T cell receptor (beta chain) described here comes from a study of blood T cell repertoires in COVID-19. Germline CDR1 LNHNV, CDR2 YYDKDF (reference sequence). V shed 5 bases, J shed 2 bases, and the junction held 10 bases outside the gene matches. The CDR3 is 16 residues long. Sequencing used immunoSEQ multiplex PCR; TCRdb keeps in-frame clones, though not all of them. The sample consists of some 200,000 clones, 81% of them appearing once. Sequences were obtained from PBMCs or T cells enriched from blood (not recorded which). The sequence came from a woman between 50 and 59 years old with acute COVID-19. The chain uses TRBV15 and TRBJ2-5, with TRBD1 identical over 8 bases. CDR3 bases: TGTGCCACCAGCGGCACAGGGGGTATCCCACAAGAGACCCAGTACTTC. It encodes CATSGTGGIPQETQYF. Based on the CDR3 plus reference TRBV15 and TRBJ2-5, the full variable domain is DAMVIQNPRYQVTQFGKPVTLSCSQTLNHNVMYWYQQKSSQAPKLLFHYYDKDFNNEADTPDNFQSRRPNTSFCFLDIRSPGLGDTAMYLCATSGTGGIPQETQYFGPGTRLLVL.